This T cell receptor (beta chain) originates from a study of T cell repertoires in cytomegalovirus infection. As for the study in general: Use of recently identified HLA-C-restricted and well-studied HLA-B-restricted CMV epitopes was part of the study.

TCRdb fed the reads into MiXCR, producing one record per CDR3 protein. The table has about 770,000 distinct CDR3 sequences, 25% to 30% seen once. To note about this clonotype: The antigen remains undetermined.

General study findings and limits: Predominance within the ex vivo response was attributable to HLA-C-restricted CMV-specific TCR beta clonotypes.

The V and J ends lost 6 bases and 6 bases, in that order; junction bases with no gene match: 18. The CDR3 length is 17 residues. Germline CDR1 is SQVTM and CDR2 is ANQGSEA. This chain links TRBV29-1 with TRBJ2-1, with TRBD2 matching 9 bases. The TCR originated in a human donor in good health (CMV status not recorded). Some clones in this sample may be carry-over from other donors' samples. This specimen was cultured CD8+ T cells from PBMCs, taken from culture after CMV antigen stimulation. The CDR3 coding sequence is TGCAGCGTGCTGGGAGTAATGGGAGCGGGGGGACCCAATGAGCAGTTCTTC. Amino acids: CSVLGVMGAGGPNEQFF.